A selection of T cell receptor beta chains follows, all from one sample in a study of shared clonotypes between healthy human individuals. TCRdb keeps only in-frame clones here, not all; method: immunoSEQ multiplex PCR. The sample lists about 2.3 million clones, about 92% occurring once. Specimen: naive CD4+ T cells from PBMCs. These receptors were taken from a man younger than 30 in good health. Some clones in this sample may be carry-over from other donors' samples. The CDR3 runs from the conserved cysteine through the conserved F or W. D genes are given only for firm matches. The size of a clone is reported for some rows only, either as once, few or many, or as a class for expanded clones.

CDR3 DNA,CDR3 protein,V gene,J gene,CDR3 length,clone size,D gene
TGTGCCACCGGACAGGGCCTTAACTATGGCTACACCTTC,CATGQGLNYGYTF,TRBV10-3,TRBJ1-2,13,once,TRBD1
TGTGCCAGCATCACGACCCCGAGGGCGAACACTGAAGCTTTCTTT,CASITTPRANTEAFF,TRBV6-5,TRBJ1-1,15,NA,NA
TGTGCCACGACCTCTGGGGTGAGCAATCAGCCCCAGCATTTT,CATTSGVSNQPQHF,TRBV18,TRBJ1-5,14,NA,NA
TGTGCCAGTAGCCAAGGGGTAATGGGTCAAGAGACCCAGTACTTC,CASSQGVMGQETQYF,TRBV19,TRBJ2-5,15,NA,NA
TGTGCCAGCAGCTTATCCGGGACCCGGGGAGAAAAACTGTTTTTT,CASSLSGTRGEKLFF,TRBV5-4,TRBJ1-4,15,once,NA
TGTGCCAGCAGCAAAGTTTACGGGCTGGGCATAGAGACCCAGTACTTC,CASSKVYGLGIETQYF,TRBV21-1,TRBJ2-5,16,NA,NA
TGTGCCAGCACCGTCATGGAGGGGGAGAATGAAAAACTGTTTTTT,CASTVMEGENEKLFF,TRBV2,TRBJ1-4,15,NA,NA
TGTGCCAGCAGCGTAGGTAGCGGGAGGTGGGCAGATACGCAGTATTTT,CASSVGSGRWADTQYF,TRBV9,TRBJ2-3,16,NA,TRBD2
TGTGCCAGCAGCCGAATCCAGGGGGCGCTTGCCAACTATGGCTACACCTTC,CASSRIQGALANYGYTF,TRBV7-8,TRBJ1-2,17,NA,TRBD1
TGTGCCAGCAGACGCGGAATACTAGCGGGACTAGGGGAGCAGTACTTC,CASRRGILAGLGEQYF,TRBV27,TRBJ2-7,16,NA,TRBD2
TGTGCCAGCCGGCAGGGAGGCCGGACCGGGGAGCTGTTTTTT,CASRQGGRTGELFF,TRBV13,TRBJ2-2,14,NA,NA
TGTGCCAGCAGTTTAGAGGGGGATACGCAGTATTTT,CASSLEGDTQYF,TRBV7-3,TRBJ2-3,12,once,NA
TGTGCCAGCAGGTCCGTCGGTGGCTACGAGCAGTACTTC,CASRSVGGYEQYF,TRBV9,TRBJ2-7,13,NA,NA
TGTGCCAGCAGGCTCGGGACAGCTAATTCACCCCTCCACTTT,CASRLGTANSPLHF,TRBV2,TRBJ1-6,14,NA,TRBD1
TGTGCCAGCAGTTTACGCCTGAGAAGACAGCGGACAGGGGTCACCTACGAGCAGTACTTC,CASSLRLRRQRTGVTYEQYF,TRBV27,TRBJ2-7,20,once,TRBD1
TGCGCCAGCAGCCAAGATGTTCCTCCAGCTAACTATGGCTACACCTTC,CASSQDVPPANYGYTF,TRBV4-3,TRBJ1-2,16,once,NA
TGTGCCAGCAGCTTAAACTTAGCGGGAGGGCGAGAGACCCAGTACTTC,CASSLNLAGGRETQYF,TRBV7-2,TRBJ2-5,16,NA,TRBD2
TGTGCCAGCAGCTTGGGCGGCAGGGGTATCAATCAGCCCCAGCATTTT,CASSLGGRGINQPQHF,TRBV7-9,TRBJ1-5,16,NA,NA
TGTGCCAGCAGCTTAAAAGGGACTCAAGTTTTGAACACCGGGGAGCTGTTTTTT,CASSLKGTQVLNTGELFF,TRBV7-3,TRBJ2-2,18,NA,NA
TGTGCCAGCAGTCCACCCCAGCGCGAGCAGTACTTC,CASSPPQREQYF,TRBV28,TRBJ2-7,12,NA,NA
TGTGCCACCAAGCAGTCCCGACAGGGGAATCAGCCCCAGCATTTT,CATKQSRQGNQPQHF,TRBV15,TRBJ1-5,15,NA,TRBD1